This is a list of T cell receptor beta chains from one sample in a study of blood T cell repertoires in COVID-19. The assay was immunoSEQ multiplex PCR, and TCRdb's table has in-frame clones only and misses some. The data show hundreds of thousands of clones, with about 81% seen just once and roughly 4% held by the top ten. Input material: PBMCs or T cells enriched from blood (not recorded which). These receptors came from a man aged 25 to 40 with acute COVID-19. Both conserved end residues are part of each CDR3. D genes are given only for firm matches. The size entry is marked missing in some rows and otherwise reads once, few, many or a size class.

length	size	V	J	D	CDR3	DNA
13	-	TRBV11-2	TRBJ2-5	-	CASSLKGGETQYF	TGTGCCAGCAGCCTGAAAGGAGGGGAGACCCAGTACTTC
13	-	TRBV28	TRBJ1-6	-	CASGGLPNSPLHF	TGTGCCAGCGGGGGACTTCCCAATTCACCCCTCCACTTT
18	-	TRBV3-1/TRBV3-2	TRBJ1-5	-	CASSQEGRAGGVSQPQHF	TGTGCCAGCAGCCAAGAGGGGAGGGCTGGTGGGGTCAGCCAGCCCCAGCATTTT
13	-	TRBV5-1	TRBJ2-5	-	CASSRGFQETQYF	TGTGCCAGCAGCCGAGGGTTCCAAGAGACCCAGTACTTC
14	-	TRBV2	TRBJ1-5	TRBD1	CASSPGTGYQPQHF	TGTGCCAGCAGTCCCGGGACAGGCTATCAGCCCCAGCATTTT
17	many	TRBV7-8	TRBJ1-1	TRBD1	CASSLLLGGRGLSEAFF	TGTGCCAGCAGCTTACTCCTCGGTGGCAGGGGGCTGAGTGAAGCTTTCTTT
16	-	TRBV7-2	TRBJ1-5	-	CASSPTGFPSNQPQHF	TGTGCCAGCAGCCCGACCGGGTTCCCAAGCAATCAGCCCCAGCATTTT
15	-	TRBV19	TRBJ2-4	TRBD1	CASSIDTGGGGIQYF	TGTGCCAGTAGTATAGATACAGGGGGTGGCGGCATTCAGTACTTC
18	-	TRBV11-2	TRBJ2-1	TRBD2	CASSLRPGLAGGPNEQFF	TGTGCCAGCAGCTTGAGACCGGGACTAGCGGGAGGGCCGAATGAGCAGTTCTTC
14	-	TRBV18	TRBJ1-6	-	CASSPRQTDSPLHF	TGTGCCAGCTCACCCAGACAGACTGATTCACCCCTCCACTTT
15	-	TRBV9	TRBJ2-5	-	CASSAGVGASETQYF	TGTGCCAGCAGCGCCGGGGTGGGGGCGTCGGAGACCCAGTACTTC
13	once	TRBV7-9	TRBJ1-4	TRBD1	CASSGDSDEKLFF	TGTGCCAGCAGCGGGGACAGTGATGAAAAACTGTTTTTT
14	-	TRBV4-1	TRBJ1-1	-	CASSRPEGNTEAFF	TGCGCCAGCAGCCGCCCTGAGGGGAACACTGAAGCTTTCTTT
12	-	TRBV24-1	TRBJ1-2	-	CATEDRGYGYTF	TGTGCCACCGAGGACAGAGGCTATGGCTACACCTTC
16	-	TRBV10-3	TRBJ2-1	-	CAISERGRGAGGEQFF	TGTGCCATCAGTGAAAGGGGGAGAGGCGCCGGTGGTGAGCAGTTCTTC
14	-	TRBV15	TRBJ2-4	-	CATSRGGAKNIQYF	TGTGCCACCAGCAGGGGGGGAGCCAAAAACATTCAGTACTTC
12	-	TRBV9	TRBJ1-2	-	CASRLGSYGYTF	TGTGCCAGCAGACTAGGTTCCTATGGCTACACCTTC
16	-	TRBV6-6	TRBJ2-2	-	CASSYTAASSTGELFF	TGTGCCAGCAGTTACACGGCGGCTAGCAGCACCGGGGAGCTGTTTTTT
16	-	TRBV6-5	TRBJ1-6	TRBD1	CASSNSRTGYNSPLHF	TGTGCCAGCAGTAACTCCCGGACAGGATATAATTCACCCCTCCACTTT
14	-	TRBV28	TRBJ1-2	TRBD1	CASSRAGGTHGYTF	TGTGCCAGCAGCCGGGCAGGGGGAACCCATGGCTACACCTTC
15	-	TRBV5-1	TRBJ2-1	TRBD2	CASSLLAGISNEQFF	TGCGCCAGCAGCTTACTAGCGGGGATCAGTAATGAGCAGTTCTTC
13	few	TRBV29-1	TRBJ1-2	-	CSFTGGSNYGYTF	TGCAGCTTCACGGGGGGGTCAAACTATGGCTACACCTTC
15	-	TRBV11-2	TRBJ2-1	-	CASSAGNRQYNEQFF	TGTGCCAGCAGCGCAGGGAACAGACAATACAATGAGCAGTTCTTC
13	-	TRBV18	TRBJ1-4	-	CASSPGGDEKLFF	TGTGCCAGCTCCCCGGGGGGGGATGAAAAACTGTTTTTT
16	-	TRBV11-2	TRBJ1-4	-	CASSLVPGVVGEKLFF	TGTGCCAGCAGCTTAGTCCCGGGGGTCGTGGGTGAAAAACTGTTTTTT
13	-	TRBV12-3/TRBV12-4	TRBJ1-1	-	CASSLLEDSEAFF	TGTGCCAGCAGTTTACTTGAGGACAGTGAAGCTTTCTTT
13	-	TRBV5-1	TRBJ1-1	-	CASSHDARGRCFF	TGTGCCAGCAGCCACGACGCCAGGGGAAGGTGCTTCTTT
14	-	TRBV7-8	TRBJ1-2	TRBD1	CASSSGTVGYGYTF	TGTGCCAGCAGCTCGGGGACAGTAGGCTATGGCTACACCTTC
13	once	TRBV6-5	TRBJ1-4	-	CASSYGAYEKLFF	TGTGCCAGCAGTTACGGGGCGTATGAAAAACTGTTTTTT
12	-	TRBV27	TRBJ1-2	-	CASKGENYGYTF	TGTGCCAGCAAGGGGGAGAACTATGGCTACACCTTC
17	-	TRBV3-1/TRBV3-2	TRBJ2-1	TRBD2	CASSQAVSSGRANEQFF	TGTGCCAGCAGCCAAGCCGTTAGCAGCGGGAGAGCAAATGAGCAGTTCTTC
14	-	TRBV18	TRBJ1-1	TRBD1	CASLSDRASTEAFF	TGTGCCAGCTTGTCGGACAGGGCGAGCACTGAAGCTTTCTTT
14	-	TRBV27	TRBJ1-4	-	CASSQGKRPRKLFF	TGTGCCAGCAGCCAGGGAAAAAGGCCAAGAAAACTGTTTTTT
16	-	TRBV4-3	TRBJ1-4	-	CASSQTKTGYNEKLFF	TGCGCCAGCAGCCAAACAAAGACAGGTTATAATGAAAAACTGTTTTTT
15	-	TRBV6-4	TRBJ2-1	TRBD2	CASSDSGRAVNEQFF	TGTGCCAGCAGCGATAGCGGGAGGGCCGTTAATGAGCAGTTCTTC
16	-	TRBV6-4	TRBJ2-3	TRBD2	CASSQTSGTSTDTQYF	TGTGCCAGCAGTCAGACTAGCGGGACTAGCACAGATACGCAGTATTTT
15	-	TRBV15	TRBJ1-2	TRBD1	CATSRGRGRLYGYTF	TGTGCCACCAGCAGAGGGAGGGGGCGCCTCTATGGCTACACCTTC
15	-	TRBV10-1	TRBJ2-1	-	CASSESGQPPYEQFF	TGCGCCAGCAGTGAGTCAGGACAGCCCCCGTATGAGCAGTTCTTC
13	-	TRBV4-1	TRBJ1-1	-	CASSPAGDTEAFF	TGCGCCAGCAGCCCTGCGGGAGATACTGAAGCTTTCTTT
13	-	TRBV5-4	TRBJ1-1	-	CASRPWGVVGAFF	TGTGCCAGCCGACCCTGGGGGGTGGTGGGAGCTTTCTTT
15	-	TRBV5-6	TRBJ2-5	-	CASSGGSLNQETQYF	TGTGCCAGCAGCGGGGGGTCGTTGAATCAAGAGACCCAGTACTTC
14	-	TRBV28	TRBJ1-5	-	CASSSQGVGQPQHF	TGTGCCAGCAGTTCTCAAGGGGTGGGTCAGCCCCAGCATTTT
15	-	TRBV7-2	TRBJ2-1	-	CASSSPAGSYNEQFF	TGTGCCAGCAGCTCTCCGGCGGGGTCATACAATGAGCAGTTCTTC
17	-	TRBV2	TRBJ2-3	TRBD2	CASSDTSLAGGKDTQYF	TGTGCCAGCAGTGACACCTCCCTTGCGGGGGGGAAAGATACGCAGTATTTT
15	-	TRBV7-2	TRBJ1-5	-	CASSLRTYPNQPQHF	TGTGCCAGCAGCTTAAGGACATACCCGAATCAGCCCCAGCATTTT
14	once	TRBV10-1	TRBJ2-2	-	CASSPAGRVRELFF	TGCGCCAGCAGTCCCGCGGGCAGAGTCAGGGAGCTGTTTTTT
16	few	TRBV28	TRBJ1-1	TRBD1	CASSLGGGLMNTEAFF	TGTGCCAGCAGTTTAGGAGGGGGCCTCATGAACACTGAAGCTTTCTTT
13	-	TRBV29-1	TRBJ2-1	-	CSVEHSTIGEQFF	TGCAGCGTTGAACATTCGACAATCGGTGAGCAGTTCTTC
13	-	TRBV30	TRBJ1-5	-	CAWSKGVRQPQHF	TGTGCCTGGAGTAAGGGGGTCCGTCAGCCCCAGCATTTT
16	once	TRBV28	TRBJ2-1	TRBD2	CASSTESSGRHNEQFF	TGTGCCAGCAGTACAGAGTCTAGCGGGAGACACAATGAGCAGTTCTTC
16	-	TRBV27	TRBJ2-1	TRBD2	CASEASGAGAYNEQFF	TGTGCCAGCGAGGCTAGCGGGGCGGGGGCCTACAATGAGCAGTTCTTC
17	-	TRBV5-1	TRBJ2-5	TRBD2	CASSLEVAGTFEMAQYF	TGCGCCAGCAGCTTGGAAGTAGCGGGGACCTTTGAAATGGCCCAGTACTTC
13	-	TRBV11-2	TRBJ1-1	-	CASSLVVNTEAFF	TGTGCCAGCAGCTTAGTAGTGAACACTGAAGCTTTCTTT
13	-	TRBV18	TRBJ1-4	-	CASSPQRDGELFF	TGTGCCAGCTCACCCCAGCGGGACGGGGAACTGTTTTTT